This T cell receptor beta chain derives from a study of identifying expanded T cells in peripheral blood. Points on this clone: As yet, its antigen is unknown.

Study conclusions and caveats: Across healthy donors, higher total template counts meant significantly greater approximately two-week count variance. Technical replicates showed around 1.2 changed clones; around two weeks roughly 18; four weeks 19.

The CDR3 contains 14 residues. CDR1 SGHDN and CDR2 FVKESK come from the germline V gene. The ends were cut back, 4 bases at V and 4 bases at J, with 13 bases in the middle. TCRdb keeps only in-frame clones here, not all; method: immunoSEQ multiplex PCR. The repertoire holds around 100,000 clones, approximately 89% seen once, with about 5.9% in the top ten. Collection occurred without any documented infections or immune events in donors. The sample comprised blood. The rearrangement links TRBV14 to TRBJ1-1, with D uncertain. The TCR originated in a person aged 18 to 70 in good health. CDR3 protein: CASSPVGMGTEAFF. DNA for the CDR3: TGTGCCAGCAGCCCAGTTGGCATGGGCACTGAAGCTTTCTTT. The full variable domain, in which reference TRBV14 and TRBJ1-1 provide the parts outside the CDR3, is EAGVTQFPSHSVIEKGQTVTLRCDPISGHDNLYWYRRVMGKEIKFLLHFVKESKQDESGMPNNRFLAERTGGTYSTLKVQPAELEDSGVYFCASSPVGMGTEAFFGQGTRLTVV.